Listed below are T cell receptor beta chains from one sample, sequenced in a study of blood T cells in healthy people across ages. TCRdb re-analysed the 5' RACE reads in MiXCR, keeping a single row per CDR3 protein. The sample lists about 1.4 million distinct CDR3 sequences; 59% were seen once. Material: blood. These receptors all stem from a man between 18 and 29 years old in good health. Both conserved end residues are part of each CDR3. D genes are given only for firm matches. The size of a clone is reported for some rows only, either as once, few or many, or as a class for expanded clones.

V gene,CDR3 length,clone size,D gene,J gene,CDR3 DNA,CDR3 protein
TRBV6-1,14,few,.,TRBJ2-7,TGTGCCAGCAGTGAACCCGGTCTTACCTACGAGCAGTACTTC,CASSEPGLTYEQYF
TRBV5-1,14,.,.,TRBJ2-3,TGCGCCAGCAGCTTATTTGTGGGAGCAGATACGCAGTATTTT,CASSLFVGADTQYF
TRBV7-8,14,once,.,TRBJ2-3,TGTGCCAGCAGCTTAGGAGATGGCGGCAGAGCGCAGTATTTT,CASSLGDGGRAQYF
TRBV20-1,16,.,TRBD2,TRBJ2-7,TGCAGTGCTAGAGAATCTAGCGGGGGCTCATCCTACGAGCAGTACTTC,CSARESSGGSSYEQYF
TRBV20-1,13,.,TRBD2,TRBJ2-3,TGCAGTGCTAGATCAGCGGGAGGAGATACGCAGTATTTT,CSARSAGGDTQYF
TRBV4-1,14,.,.,TRBJ2-3,TGCGCCAGCAGACTAAACAGGGTCACAGATACGCAGTATTTT,CASRLNRVTDTQYF
TRBV24-1,16,.,TRBD2,TRBJ2-1,TGTGCCACCAGTGATCCCCAGGGAGGGATCTTGAATGAGCAGTTCTTC,CATSDPQGGILNEQFF
TRBV7-9,18,.,.,TRBJ2-3,TGTGCCAGCAGCTTACCGGGTTTACAGGGACTTGACACAGATACGCAGTATTTT,CASSLPGLQGLDTDTQYF
TRBV10-3,14,few,TRBD1,TRBJ1-5,TGTGCCATCAGTGGGACAGGGTATGATCAGCCCCAGCATTTT,CAISGTGYDQPQHF
TRBV12-3/TRBV12-4,18,.,TRBD2,TRBJ2-1,TGTGCCAGCAGTTTAAATTCGGGGTTAGCGGGAGTAGGCAGGGAGCAGTTCTTC,CASSLNSGLAGVGREQFF
TRBV5-1,16,.,TRBD2,TRBJ2-1,TGCGCCAGCAGCAGCTGGACTAGCGGGAGAACTGATGAGCAGTTCTTC,CASSSWTSGRTDEQFF
TRBV20-1,14,.,.,TRBJ2-5,TGCAGTGCTAGAGATCTACAGCGGGTAGAGACCCAGTACTTC,CSARDLQRVETQYF
TRBV6-2/TRBV6-3,15,.,.,TRBJ2-5,TGTGCCAGCAGTTACGACCAGGGGGGCCGGGGGACCCAGTACTTC,CASSYDQGGRGTQYF
TRBV11-2,19,.,.,TRBJ2-1,TGTGCCAGCAGCCCATTATGGGTTGTCGTCGAGAGCTCCTACAATGAGCAGTTCTTC,CASSPLWVVVESSYNEQFF
TRBV20-1,15,few,TRBD1,TRBJ1-5,TGCAGTGCTAGGGCTTCAGGGGGCGTGGATCAGCCCCAGCATTTT,CSARASGGVDQPQHF
TRBV12-3/TRBV12-4,14,.,TRBD1,TRBJ2-7,TGTGCCAGCAGTCGAGGGGACAGGCGCTACGAGCAGTACTTC,CASSRGDRRYEQYF
TRBV18,14,.,.,TRBJ2-5,TGTGCCAGCTCACCTCCCAATGGCCAAGAGACCCAGTACTTC,CASSPPNGQETQYF
TRBV28,15,.,.,TRBJ1-4,TGTGCCAGCACCCAGACCGCAACCAAAAGGGAAAAACTGTTTTTT,CASTQTATKREKLFF
TRBV29-1,17,.,TRBD2,TRBJ2-5,TGCAGCGTTGGGTACCCGGGGAGCGGGGGGACACAAGAGACCCAGTACTTC,CSVGYPGSGGTQETQYF